The clone carrying this T cell receptor beta chain showed up just a few times. Its target is not known. One entry per CDR3 protein results from TCRdb running MiXCR on the reads. Of under 850,000 distinct CDR3 sequences detected, 30% to 40% appear once; the ten largest clones hold around a sixth. This specimen comes from a study of T cell repertoires in cytomegalovirus infection. Study conclusions and caveats: HLA-C-restricted TCR beta clonotypes specific for CMV led the ex vivo response.

J lost 4 bases, V lost 6 bases, and 8 bases had no gene match. Germline loops: CDR1 MNHEY, CDR2 SVGEGT. This CDR3 is built from 15 residues. The receptor's source is a human donor in good health (CMV status not recorded). Some clones in this sample may be carry-over from other donors' samples. This sample comprised cultured PBMCs, obtained from culture after CMV antigen stimulation. This chain joins TRBV6-2 or TRBV6-3 and TRBJ2-3; 9 nucleotides align to TRBD1. The CDR3 here is CASRPRDRVPDTQYF. DNA for the CDR3: TGTGCCAGCAGACCCCGGGACAGGGTACCAGATACGCAGTATTTT.